This paragraph covers one TCR beta chain sequence. This specimen comes from a study of shared clonotypes between healthy human individuals. Germline V gene data show CDR1 as MGHRA and CDR2 as YSYEKL. This CDR3 has 16 amino acids. V was cut by 0 bases and J by 4 bases, with 15 bases left in between. Clones were read by immunoSEQ multiplex PCR, and TCRdb kept only the in-frame ones, dropping some. The sample shows over a million clones, 70% to 80% of them seen only once. The receptor was isolated from a man aged 18 to 30 in good health. Input material: memory CD4+ T cells sorted from blood. As to subset: CD45RA-negative fraction. The chain uses TRBV4-1 and TRBJ1-2, with D uncertain. The CDR3 region is CASSQDRSETGYGYTF. The CDR3 DNA is TGCGCCAGCAGCCAAGATCGGTCGGAGACTGGCTATGGCTACACCTTC.